Shown below are 8 T cell receptor beta chains from a single sample sequenced in a study of breast tumors, draining lymph nodes, adjacent tissues. TCRdb used MiXCR to reprocess the multiplex PCR reads, holding one entry per CDR3 protein. The table shows some 150,000 distinct CDR3 sequences, with 33% occurring only once. Breast cancer patients provided tissue from their axillary draining lymph nodes. Input material: axillary lymph node tissue. Receptors originate from a female donor with breast cancer. Some clones in this sample may be carry-over from other donors' samples.

This clonotype was seen many times. The chain couples TRBV15 to TRBJ1-2, with D possibly being TRBD1 (5 bases). This CDR3 spans 14 amino acids. Per the germline V gene, CDR1 is LNHNV and CDR2 is YYDKDF (reference sequence). Trimming took off 5 bases at V and 10 bases at J, with 20 bases between the two ends. The CDR3 region is CATSPRTGEGSYTF. CDR3 coding DNA: TGTGCCACCAGCCCCAGAACGGGGGAGGGATCCTACACCTTC.

This clonotype was observed at least ten times. This rearrangement joins TRBV9 to TRBJ1-2, with D perhaps matching TRBD1 (6 bases). Deletions cut 3 bases from V and 2 bases from J, with 11 bases between. Germline V CDR1 and CDR2: SGDLS, YYNGEE. The CDR3 is made up of 14 amino acids. CDR3 sequence (DNA): TGTGCCAGCAGCGCGGACAGTTACAACTATGGCTACACCTTC. It is translated as CASSADSYNYGYTF.

This clonotype was observed many times. The junction does not match germline at one end; this may be a read error. The chain is built from TRBV5-1 and TRBJ1-2; the match to TRBD1 covers 8 bases. The CDR3 runs to 14 residues. The germline V gene has CDR1 SGHRS and CDR2 YFSETQ. CDR3 protein: CASSLVTGDYGYTF. The CDR3 DNA reads as TGTGCCAGCAGCTTAGTGACAGGGGACTATGGCTACACCTTC.

This clonotype occurred once. The V gene is TRBV7-3, the J gene TRBJ2-5; D perhaps matches TRBD1 (5 bases). The CDR3 has 15 residues. Germline V CDR1 and CDR2: SGHTA, FQGTGA. V gave up 2 bases and J gave up 5 bases, with 15 bases separating them. The CDR3 DNA sequence: TGTGCCAGCAGCTTATCGGGTGTGAACAGGGAGACCCAGTACTTC. Protein sequence: CASSLSGVNRETQYF.

This clonotype was recorded only once. The chain uses TRBV27 and TRBJ2-1; 10 bases match TRBD2. After removal of 6 bases from V and 9 bases from J, the junction contained 14 bases not matched to a gene. The CDR3 has 16 residues. The V gene's germline CDR1 is MNHEY and CDR2 SMNVEV (reference sequence). CDR3 sequence: CASSLGASGRRTEQFF. The CDR3 DNA follows: TGTGCCAGCAGCCTCGGGGCTAGCGGGAGACGCACTGAGCAGTTCTTC.

A remark on this clonotype: With a much larger clone just one base away, this may be a read error. The rearrangement joins TRBV5-1 to TRBJ1-2; D perhaps matches TRBD1 (6 bases). The CDR3 spans 12 residues. Germline V gene data show CDR1 as SGHRS and CDR2 as YFSETQ. The CDR3 sequence is CAGSLVGGGYTF. As DNA, the CDR3 is TGCGCCGGCAGCTTGGTTGGGGGCGGCTACACCTTC.

The sample holds many counts of this clonotype. This chain links TRBV7-2 with TRBJ1-5; D ambiguous. V shed 1 base and J shed 2 bases, with 9 bases lying between them. The CDR3 is 15 amino acids. Germline V gene sequence: CDR1 SGHTA, CDR2 FQGNSA. The CDR3 here is CASSLDPWGNQPQHF. Written as DNA, the CDR3 is TGTGCCAGCAGCTTAGACCCCTGGGGCAATCAGCCCCAGCATTTT.

This clonotype was counted only a few times. V and J are TRBV7-3 and TRBJ2-1; no definite D call. Deletions cut 2 bases from V and 6 bases from J, with 11 bases between. This CDR3 is 14 amino acids long. The germline V gene has CDR1 SGHTA and CDR2 FQGTGA. Written as DNA, the CDR3 is TGTGCCAGCAGCTTAGATCCCAGGAGCAATGAGCAGTTCTTC. Encoded protein: CASSLDPRSNEQFF.